This entry lists 20 T cell receptor beta chains sequenced from one sample in a study of blood T cell repertoires in COVID-19. Some clones are missing from TCRdb's copy, which holds only in-frame ones; the method was immunoSEQ multiplex PCR. In the table there are some 330,000 clones, 89% of which are singletons. Material for sequencing was peripheral blood. The receptors were sampled from a woman younger than 45 with COVID-19, enrolled during active disease.

The J gene is TRBJ2-6, the V gene TRBV20-1; 10 nucleotides agree with TRBD2. J gave up 0 bases and V 3 bases, and 8 bases lay outside the gene matches. The CDR3 length is 18 residues. Germline CDR1 and CDR2: DFQATT and SNEGSKA (reference sequence). The DNA for the CDR3 is TGCAGTGCTAGTCTAGCGGGGGCTTTGAGCTCTGGGGCCAACGTCCTGACTTTC. Its protein is CSASLAGALSSGANVLTF.

The genes are TRBV3-1 (or the pseudogene TRBV3-2) and TRBJ1-1, with 12 nucleotides matching TRBD1. The CDR3 length is 13 residues. The J segment lost 11 bases and the V segment lost 6 bases, leaving 7 bases of the junction unmatched. The germline V gene has CDR1 LGHDT and CDR2 YNNKEL (reference sequence). The CDR3 loop is CASSRDRGLDAFF. The CDR3 bases are TGTGCCAGCAGTCGGGACAGGGGGCTAGACGCTTTCTTT.

The CDR3 is CASSYSTDTEAFF. Written as DNA, the CDR3 is TGTGCCAGCAGTTACTCGACAGACACTGAAGCTTTCTTT. The V gene is TRBV6-6, the J gene TRBJ1-1, with D possibly being TRBD1 (5 bases). V was clipped by 0 bases and J by 3 bases, with 5 bases between them. The CDR3 is 13 amino acids. CDR1 and CDR2 from the germline V gene are MNHNY and SVGAGI (reference sequence).

The genes are TRBV6-5 and TRBJ2-1, with D possibly matching TRBD1 (6 bases). The V end lost 8 bases, the J end lost 15 bases, and 17 bases lay between the germline ends. Germline lookup yields CDR1 MNHEY and CDR2 SVGAGI. The CDR3 is made up of 11 amino acids. The CDR3 DNA reads TGTGCCAGCGGAACAGGGTTCCGTCGGTTCTTC. Translated, it gives CASGTGFRRFF.

The chain recombines TRBV15 with TRBJ2-2; no firm D call. Trimming left V 6 bases short and J 0 bases short, with 8 bases between. Germline CDR1 is LNHNV and CDR2 is YYDKDF (reference sequence). The CDR3 sequence is 14 residues long. The CDR3 DNA reads TGTGCCACCAGGCACAGCTCGAACACCGGGGAGCTGTTTTTT. Translating it yields CATRHSSNTGELFF.

The chain employs TRBV9 and TRBJ1-2; 7 bases map to TRBD1. This CDR3 comprises 15 residues. V dropped 3 bases and J dropped 3; count of bases not matched to a gene: 8. From germline, CDR1 is SGDLS and CDR2 YYNGEE. This CDR3 reads CASSGHRGGDYGYTF. As DNA, the CDR3 is TGTGCCAGCAGCGGCCACAGGGGCGGGGACTATGGCTACACCTTC.

This chain joins TRBV6-5 and TRBJ2-3; D not resolved. The CDR3 totals 15 residues. The germline V gene encodes CDR1 MNHEY and CDR2 SVGAGI. The germline V and J ends were trimmed by 10 bases and 0 bases, with 17 bases remaining between them. The CDR3 region has the DNA TGTGCCACCAACCAGATGGCCCCTAGCACAGATACGCAGTATTTT. Protein product: CATNQMAPSTDTQYF.

This chain joins TRBV2 and TRBJ1-1; TRBD1 matches at 8 bases. Germline trimming cut 7 bases from V and 4 bases from J; bases unmatched to any gene: 5. CDR1 and CDR2 from the germline V gene are SNHLY and FYNNEI. The CDR3 is 13 amino acids. The CDR3 region is CASTDRGFTEAFF. CDR3 in DNA: TGTGCCAGCACTGACAGGGGCTTCACTGAAGCTTTCTTT.

The V call is TRBV18, the J call TRBJ2-1; possible D gene TRBD2, 5 bases. The V end lost 2 bases, the J end lost 9 bases, and 17 bases lay between the germline ends. CDR1 is KGHSH and CDR2 is LQKENI in the germline V gene. This CDR3 is built from 15 residues. The CDR3 spells CASSPNPIAEGEQFF. The CDR3 DNA follows: TGTGCCAGCTCACCAAACCCCATCGCAGAGGGTGAGCAGTTCTTC.

The chain combines TRBV19 with TRBJ1-3; TRBD1 agrees at 8 bases. There are 15 residues in the CDR3. V shed 4 bases and J 4 bases; nucleotides not matched to a gene: 6. Germline values: CDR1 LNHDA, CDR2 SQIVND (reference sequence). CDR3 loop: CASSTRTGSGNTIYF. In DNA, the CDR3 is TGTGCCAGTAGTACCCGGACAGGGTCAGGAAACACCATATATTTT.

The V gene is TRBV6-5, the J gene TRBJ1-2; unclear D gene. The V gene's germline CDR1 is MNHEY and CDR2 SVGAGI. There are 12 residues in the CDR3. V was cut by 6 bases and J by 6 bases, with 11 bases left in between. The CDR3 here is CASSLLSHGYTF. The CDR3 bases are TGTGCCAGCAGCCTACTTTCCCATGGCTACACCTTC.

In its sample, this clone was seen a few times. The chain has TRBV11-2 and TRBJ2-5; 13 bases map to TRBD2. This CDR3 is 16 amino acids long. The V gene end was trimmed by 5 bases and the J gene end by 5 bases; junction bases not matched to a gene: 8. The V gene's germline CDR1 is SGHAT and CDR2 FQNNGV. The CDR3 reads CASSPWTSGGQETQYF. CDR3 nucleotides: TGTGCCAGCAGCCCTTGGACTAGCGGGGGTCAGGAGACCCAGTACTTC.

CDR3 bases: TGTGCCAGCAGTGAAGCGCAAGGACTAGCGGGGGGGTTAGGTACGCAGTATTTT. Translating gives CASSEAQGLAGGLGTQYF. The chain recombines TRBV6-1 with TRBJ2-3; 15 positions agree with TRBD2. This CDR3 comprises 18 residues. V trimming: 0 bases; J trimming: 8 bases; junction bases outside the gene matches: 9. The germline gives CDR1 MNHNS, CDR2 SASEGT.

The chain has TRBV7-9 and TRBJ1-2; no clear D gene. The CDR3 is 16 residues long. Trimming stripped 3 bases from V and 6 bases from J, with 20 bases between. Looked up from germline, CDR1 is SEHNR and CDR2 is FQNEAQ (reference sequence). The CDR3 spells CASSLSMEAVGDGYTF. Here the CDR3 DNA reads TGTGCCAGCAGCTTGTCGATGGAAGCGGTGGGTGATGGCTACACCTTC. The full variable domain, in which reference TRBV7-9 and TRBJ1-2 provide the parts outside the CDR3, is DTGVSQNPRHKITKRGQNVTFRCDPISEHNRLYWYRQTLGQGPEFLTYFQNEAQLEKSRLLSDRFSAERPKGSFSTLEIQRTEQGDSAMYLCASSLSMEAVGDGYTFGSGTRLTVV.

This rearrangement joins TRBV19 to TRBJ1-1; D is uncertain. In germline, CDR1 is LNHDA, CDR2 SQIVND (reference sequence). The germline V and J ends were trimmed by 2 bases and 1 base, with 11 bases remaining between them. This CDR3 region has 15 residues. The CDR3, as DNA: TGTGCCAGTAGTATATTGCAGGATCGGAACACTGAAGCTTTCTTT. Protein product: CASSILQDRNTEAFF.

This chain joins TRBV6-6 and TRBJ2-5; 8 bases align to TRBD1. The trim removed 6 bases at V and 3 bases at J, leaving 6 bases unmatched. CDR1 MNHNY and CDR2 SVGAGI come from the germline V gene (reference sequence). The CDR3 has 14 amino acids. In DNA, the CDR3 is TGTGCCAGCAGCCGGACAGGGAGCGAAGAGACCCAGTACTTC. It specifies CASSRTGSEETQYF.

The CDR3 nucleotides read TGTGCCAGCTCACAGCCGGGACAGCCTCCTTATGGCTACACCTTC. Protein sequence: CASSQPGQPPYGYTF. The rearrangement links TRBV18 to TRBJ1-2; TRBD1 matches at 7 bases. Germline-derived CDR1 and CDR2 are KGHSH and LQKENI. This CDR3 has 15 residues. V trimming: 4 bases; J trimming: 5 bases; junction bases outside the gene matches: 10.

The chain carries TRBV7-6 and TRBJ2-2; the match to TRBD1 covers 8 bases. The CDR3 has 16 amino acids. V gave up 1 base and J gave up 6 bases; unmatched junction bases: 7. The germline CDR1 and CDR2 sequences are SGHVS and FNYEAQ. This CDR3 is CASSLGAGGLSGELFF. CDR3 in DNA: TGTGCCAGCAGCTTAGGGGCAGGGGGCCTGTCCGGGGAGCTGTTTTTT.

The rearrangement uses TRBV11-2 and TRBJ1-2; D gene ambiguous. The length of the CDR3 is 14 residues. Germline V gene data show CDR1 as SGHAT and CDR2 as FQNNGV. Trimming removed 2 bases from V and 5 bases from J, with 12 bases in between. CDR3 region: CASSLNARGYGYTF. CDR3 sequence (DNA): TGTGCCAGCAGCTTAAACGCTAGAGGGTATGGCTACACCTTC.

DNA of the CDR3: TGTGCCAGCAGCGTCGTCAGGGACTATGGCTACACCTTC. Translation: CASSVVRDYGYTF. The chain is built from TRBV6-5 and TRBJ1-2; TRBD1 might be the D (5 bases). This CDR3 contains 13 residues. The V end was cut by 6 bases, the J end by 3 bases, with 11 bases between. In germline, CDR1 is MNHEY, CDR2 SVGAGI.